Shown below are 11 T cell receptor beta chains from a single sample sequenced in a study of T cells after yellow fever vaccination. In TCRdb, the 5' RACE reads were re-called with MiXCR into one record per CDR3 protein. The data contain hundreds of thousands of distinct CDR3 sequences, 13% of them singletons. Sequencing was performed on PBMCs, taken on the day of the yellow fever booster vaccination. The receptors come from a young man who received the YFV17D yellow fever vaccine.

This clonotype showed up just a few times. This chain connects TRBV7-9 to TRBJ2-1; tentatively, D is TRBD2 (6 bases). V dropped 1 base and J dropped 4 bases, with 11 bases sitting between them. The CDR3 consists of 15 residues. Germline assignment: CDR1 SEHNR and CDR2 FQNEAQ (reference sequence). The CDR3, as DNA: TGTGCCAGCAGCTTAGGGACTACCCAGTACAATGAGCAGTTCTTC. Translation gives CASSLGTTQYNEQFF. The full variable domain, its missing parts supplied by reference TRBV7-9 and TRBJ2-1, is DTGVSQNPRHKITKRGQNVTFRCDPISEHNRLYWYRQTLGQGPEFLTYFQNEAQLEKSRLLSDRFSAERPKGSFSTLEIQRTEQGDSAMYLCASSLGTTQYNEQFFGPGTRLTVL.

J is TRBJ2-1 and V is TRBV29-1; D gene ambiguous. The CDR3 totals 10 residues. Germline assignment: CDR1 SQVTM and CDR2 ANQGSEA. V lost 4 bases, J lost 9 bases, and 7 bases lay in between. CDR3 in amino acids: CSVGLVEQFF. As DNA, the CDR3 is TGCAGCGTTGGACTGGTTGAGCAGTTCTTC.

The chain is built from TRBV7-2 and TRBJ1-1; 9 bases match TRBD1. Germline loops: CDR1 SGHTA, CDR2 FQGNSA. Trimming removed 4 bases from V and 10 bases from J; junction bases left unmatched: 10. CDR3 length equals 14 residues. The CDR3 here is CASSSPGQGLRAFF. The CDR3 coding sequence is TGTGCCAGCAGCTCCCCGGGACAGGGATTGCGAGCTTTCTTT.

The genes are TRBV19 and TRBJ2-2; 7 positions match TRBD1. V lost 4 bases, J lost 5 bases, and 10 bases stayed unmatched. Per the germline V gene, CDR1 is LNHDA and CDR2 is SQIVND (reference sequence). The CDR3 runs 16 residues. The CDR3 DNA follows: TGTGCCAGTAGTAGGGACAGCGTAACCCCAACCGGGGAGCTGTTTTTT. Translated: CASSRDSVTPTGELFF.

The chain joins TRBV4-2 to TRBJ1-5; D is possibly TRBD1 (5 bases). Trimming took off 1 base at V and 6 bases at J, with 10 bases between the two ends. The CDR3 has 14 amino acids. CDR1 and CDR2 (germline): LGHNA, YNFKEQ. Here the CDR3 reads CASSQVTGGQPQHF. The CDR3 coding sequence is TGTGCCAGCAGCCAAGTGACTGGGGGTCAGCCCCAGCATTTT.

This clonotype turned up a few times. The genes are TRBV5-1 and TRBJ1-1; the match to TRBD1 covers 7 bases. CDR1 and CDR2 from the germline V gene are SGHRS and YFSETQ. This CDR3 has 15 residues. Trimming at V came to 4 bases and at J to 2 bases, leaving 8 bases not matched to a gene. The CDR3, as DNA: TGCGCCAGCAGCGCCCGAGGGGGCGGTAACACTGAAGCTTTCTTT. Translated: CASSARGGGNTEAFF.

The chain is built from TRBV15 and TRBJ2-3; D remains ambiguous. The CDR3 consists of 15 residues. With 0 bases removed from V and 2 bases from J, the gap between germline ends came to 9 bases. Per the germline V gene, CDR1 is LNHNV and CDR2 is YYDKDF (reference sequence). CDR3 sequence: CATSREASFTDTQYF. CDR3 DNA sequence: TGTGCCACCAGCAGAGAGGCCTCATTCACAGATACGCAGTATTTT.

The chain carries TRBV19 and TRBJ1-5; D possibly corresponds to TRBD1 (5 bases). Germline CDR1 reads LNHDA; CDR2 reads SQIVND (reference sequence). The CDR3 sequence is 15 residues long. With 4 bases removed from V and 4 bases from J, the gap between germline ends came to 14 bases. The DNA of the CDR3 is TGTGCCAGTAGTAGCAGGGCACTATTGAATCAGCCCCAGCATTTT. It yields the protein CASSSRALLNQPQHF. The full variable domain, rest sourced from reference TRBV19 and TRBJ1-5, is DGGITQSPKYLFRKEGQNVTLSCEQNLNHDAMYWYRQDPGQGLRLIYYSQIVNDFQKGDIAEGYSVSREKKESFPLTVTSAQKNPTAFYLCASSSRALLNQPQHFGDGTRLSIL.

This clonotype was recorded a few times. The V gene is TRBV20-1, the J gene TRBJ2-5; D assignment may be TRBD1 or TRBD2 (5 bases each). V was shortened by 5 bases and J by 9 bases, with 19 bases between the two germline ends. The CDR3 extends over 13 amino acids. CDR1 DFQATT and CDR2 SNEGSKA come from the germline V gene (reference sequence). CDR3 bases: TGCAGTGCTTCCCGGGACCTAACCGAAGCCCAGTACTTC. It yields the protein CSASRDLTEAQYF.

This CDR3 reads CASAGTGAPNQPQHF. The DNA for the CDR3 is TGTGCCAGCGCCGGGACAGGTGCCCCTAATCAGCCCCAGCATTTT. The V gene is TRBV2, the J gene TRBJ1-5; TRBD1 aligns across 8 bases. Germline assignment: CDR1 SNHLY and CDR2 FYNNEI. The length of the CDR3 is 15 residues. J gave up 4 bases and V 8 bases, and 10 bases lay outside the gene matches.

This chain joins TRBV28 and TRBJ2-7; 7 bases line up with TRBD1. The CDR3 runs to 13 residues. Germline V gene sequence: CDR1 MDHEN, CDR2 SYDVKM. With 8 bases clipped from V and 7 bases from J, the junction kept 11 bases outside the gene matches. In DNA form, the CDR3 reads TGTGCCAGCCGGGGACAGATGTTGGGGGAGCAGTACTTC. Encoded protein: CASRGQMLGEQYF. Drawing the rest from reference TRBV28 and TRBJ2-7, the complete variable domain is DVKVTQSSRYLVKRTGEKVFLECVQDMDHENMFWYRQDPGLGLRLIYFSYDVKMKEKGDIPEGYSVSREKKERFSLILESASTNQTSMYLCASRGQMLGEQYFGPGTRLTVT.